Listed here are 4 T cell receptor beta chains from one sample, sequenced in a study of cytomegalovirus exposure and HLA in healthy donors. Assay used: immunoSEQ multiplex PCR; TCRdb lists only in-frame clones, some missing. Of 70,000 to 80,000 clones in the sample, 94% were seen once. The sample consisted of PBMCs. These receptor sequences come from a woman under 30 in good health and CMV-seronegative.

This clone was seen a few times. The chain links TRBV6-4 to TRBJ1-2, with unresolved D. The CDR3 totals 17 residues. Germline CDR1 reads MRHNA; CDR2 reads SNTAGT. With 5 bases removed from V and 1 base from J, the gap between germline ends came to 20 bases. CDR3 loop: CASSPYYEGTGNYGYTF. In nucleotides, the CDR3 is TGTGCCAGCAGTCCCTATTATGAGGGCACTGGTAACTATGGCTACACCTTC.

This clone came up a few times. The rearrangement links TRBV6-1 to TRBJ2-3, with no clear D. This CDR3 region has 15 residues. The germline V gene encodes CDR1 MNHNS and CDR2 SASEGT. Trimming stripped 3 bases from V and 0 bases from J, with 10 bases between. The CDR3 is CASSEYGSSTDTQYF. DNA of the CDR3: TGTGCCAGCAGTGAGTATGGCTCTAGCACAGATACGCAGTATTTT.

The V gene is TRBV5-1, the J gene TRBJ2-5, with TRBD1 matching over 11 bases. V dropped 0 bases and J dropped 4; count of bases not matched to a gene: 5. The germline V gene encodes CDR1 SGHRS and CDR2 YFSETQ. The CDR3 has 16 residues. The CDR3 nucleotides are TGCGCCAGCAGCTTGGCCCCGGGACAGGGGGGAGAGACCCAGTACTTC. Translation: CASSLAPGQGGETQYF. Full variable domain (remainder filled in from reference TRBV5-1 and TRBJ2-5): KAGVTQTPRYLIKTRGQQVTLSCSPISGHRSVSWYQQTPGQGLQFLFEYFSETQRNKGNFPGRFSGRQFSNSRSEMNVSTLELGDSALYLCASSLAPGQGGETQYFGPGTRLLVL.

The rearrangement uses TRBV28 and TRBJ1-3, with D possibly matching TRBD1 (6 bases). This CDR3 is 15 amino acids long. Germline values: CDR1 MDHEN, CDR2 SYDVKM. The V end was cut by 1 base, the J end by 4 bases, with 11 bases between. For the CDR3, the DNA is TGTGCCAGCAGTTTATTGAGGGGGTCAGGAAACACCATATATTTT. As protein: CASSLLRGSGNTIYF.